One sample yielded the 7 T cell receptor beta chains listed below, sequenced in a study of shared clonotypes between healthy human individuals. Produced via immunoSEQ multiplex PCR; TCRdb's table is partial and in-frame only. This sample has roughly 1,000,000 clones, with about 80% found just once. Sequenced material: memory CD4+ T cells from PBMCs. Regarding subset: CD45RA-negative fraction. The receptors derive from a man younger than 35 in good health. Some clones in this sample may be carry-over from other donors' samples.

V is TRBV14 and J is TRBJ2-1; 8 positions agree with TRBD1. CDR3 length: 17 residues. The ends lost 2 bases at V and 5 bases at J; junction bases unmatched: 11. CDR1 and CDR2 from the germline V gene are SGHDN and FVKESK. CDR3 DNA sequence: TGTGCCAGCAGCCAATCCCTGGACAGGGCCATCGACAATGAGCAGTTCTTC. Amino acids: CASSQSLDRAIDNEQFF. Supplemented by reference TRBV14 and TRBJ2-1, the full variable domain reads EAGVTQFPSHSVIEKGQTVTLRCDPISGHDNLYWYRRVMGKEIKFLLHFVKESKQDESGMPNNRFLAERTGGTYSTLKVQPAELEDSGVYFCASSQSLDRAIDNEQFFGPGTRLTVL.

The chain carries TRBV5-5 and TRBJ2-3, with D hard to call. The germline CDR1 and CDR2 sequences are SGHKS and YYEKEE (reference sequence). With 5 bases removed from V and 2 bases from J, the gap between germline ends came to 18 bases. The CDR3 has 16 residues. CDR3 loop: CASSSLSPTPTDTQYF. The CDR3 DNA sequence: TGTGCCAGCAGTTCCCTATCCCCGACCCCCACAGATACGCAGTATTTT.

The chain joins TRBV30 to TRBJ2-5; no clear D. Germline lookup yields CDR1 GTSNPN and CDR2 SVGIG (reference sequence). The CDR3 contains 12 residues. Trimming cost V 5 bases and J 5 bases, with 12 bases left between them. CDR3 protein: CAWRLGSETQYF. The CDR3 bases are TGTGCCTGGCGTCTGGGGTCGGAGACCCAGTACTTC.

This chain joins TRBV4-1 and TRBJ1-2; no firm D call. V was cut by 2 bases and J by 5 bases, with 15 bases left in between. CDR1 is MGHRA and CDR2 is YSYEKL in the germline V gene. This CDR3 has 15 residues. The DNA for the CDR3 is TGCGCCAGCAGCCAACAGTTTGGAGGGATATATGGCTACACCTTC. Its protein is CASSQQFGGIYGYTF.

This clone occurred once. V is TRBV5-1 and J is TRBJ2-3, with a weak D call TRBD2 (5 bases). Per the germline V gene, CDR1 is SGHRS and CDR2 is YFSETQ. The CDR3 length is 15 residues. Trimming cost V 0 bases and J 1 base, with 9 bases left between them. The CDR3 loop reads CASSLAGMGTDTQYF. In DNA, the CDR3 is TGCGCCAGCAGCTTGGCCGGGATGGGCACAGATACGCAGTATTTT.

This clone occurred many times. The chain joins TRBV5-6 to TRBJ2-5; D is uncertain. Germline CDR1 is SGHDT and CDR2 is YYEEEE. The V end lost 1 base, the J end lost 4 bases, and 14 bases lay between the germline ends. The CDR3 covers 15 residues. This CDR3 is CASSLRPGPLETQYF. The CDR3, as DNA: TGTGCCAGCAGCTTGAGGCCCGGACCGCTAGAGACCCAGTACTTC.

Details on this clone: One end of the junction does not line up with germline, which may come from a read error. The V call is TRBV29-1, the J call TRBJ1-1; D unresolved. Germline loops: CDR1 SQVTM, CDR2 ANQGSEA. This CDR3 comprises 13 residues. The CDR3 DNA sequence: TGCAGCGCCCAAGGACGTTCCGACACTGAAGCTCTCTTT. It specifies CSAQGRSDTEALF.